The next 9 T cell receptor beta chains were all read from a single sample in a study of neurological immune-mediated disorders. Using its own MiXCR run on the 5' RACE reads, TCRdb lists one record per CDR3 protein. The repertoire consists of about 59,000 distinct CDR3 sequences, with roughly 13% occurring once and the leading ten covering approximately 11%. Sequencing was performed on PBMCs. The source is a woman aged 60-75 years with HTLV-1-associated myelopathy (HAM/TSP).

This clonotype was seen at least ten times. CDR3 region: CASSLVGLAGAQETQYF. The DNA of the CDR3 is TGCGCCAGCAGCTTGGTGGGACTAGCGGGAGCCCAAGAGACCCAGTACTTC. This rearrangement joins TRBV5-1 to TRBJ2-5; 14 nucleotides match TRBD2. The CDR3 length is 17 residues. Germline V gene sequence: CDR1 SGHRS, CDR2 YFSETQ. The ends lost 0 bases at V and 1 base at J; junction bases unmatched: 2.

Ten or more counts support this clonotype. The chain recombines TRBV6-2 or TRBV6-3 with TRBJ2-5; D unclear. CDR1 and CDR2 (germline): MNHEY, SVGEGT. The CDR3 is 13 residues long. V was trimmed by 7 bases and J by 2 bases, leaving 11 bases between them. The CDR3 DNA reads TGTGCCAGCAACCGACATACTCAAGAGACCCAGTACTTC. Amino acids: CASNRHTQETQYF.

This clonotype showed up many times. The chain joins TRBV29-1 to TRBJ1-1; a weak D match, TRBD1 (5 bases). CDR1 is SQVTM, CDR2 ANQGSEA, per germline. The CDR3 is 13 residues long. Trimming left V 8 bases short and J 0 bases short, with 13 bases between. CDR3 loop: CSSGEGLNTEAFF. CDR3 in DNA: TGCAGCTCGGGGGAGGGGTTGAACACTGAAGCTTTCTTT.

This clonotype was observed at least ten times. This chain joins TRBV11-2 and TRBJ2-2; TRBD1 matches 12 bases. From germline, CDR1 is SGHAT and CDR2 FQNNGV. The CDR3 is made up of 16 amino acids. V dropped 5 bases and J dropped 6; count of bases not matched to a gene: 7. DNA for the CDR3: TGTGCCAGCAGCCCCCGGGACAGGGGGCGGGCCGGGGAGCTGTTTTTT. Encoded protein: CASSPRDRGRAGELFF.

This clonotype was seen many times. The chain is built from TRBV28 and TRBJ2-7; D tentatively fits TRBD1 or TRBD2 (5 bases each). The V gene's germline CDR1 is MDHEN and CDR2 SYDVKM. The germline V and J ends were trimmed by 10 bases and 2 bases, with 12 bases remaining between them. The CDR3 has 12 amino acids. CDR3: CATRGETYEQYF. The CDR3, as DNA: TGTGCCACCCGAGGGGAAACCTACGAGCAGTACTTC.

This clonotype was counted many times. The chain joins TRBV12-3 or TRBV12-4 to TRBJ2-7; tentatively, D is TRBD2 (7 bases). The CDR3 is 16 amino acids. V was trimmed by 6 bases and J by 6 bases, leaving 24 bases between them. CDR3 coding DNA: TGTGCCAGCAGCCTGGGGGGGGGCGGGAGAGGTGGCGAGCAGTACTTC. Its translation: CASSLGGGGRGGEQYF.

At least ten counts were recorded for this clonotype. The chain employs TRBV29-1 and TRBJ1-1; 8 bases match TRBD1. Unmatched junction bases numbered 4, after V lost 3 bases and J lost 7 bases. This CDR3 spans 12 amino acids. Germline V CDR1 and CDR2: SQVTM, ANQGSEA. CDR3 loop: CSVDRGQDEAFF. CDR3 in DNA: TGCAGCGTTGACAGGGGACAGGATGAAGCTTTCTTT.

This clonotype was seen at least ten times. V usage is TRBV5-1 and J usage is TRBJ2-1; 11 bases are shared with TRBD2. V was pared by 6 bases and J by 4 bases, with 6 bases of the junction left unmatched. The CDR3 length is 15 residues. CDR1 is SGHRS, CDR2 YFSETQ, per germline. The CDR3 bases are TGCGCCAGCATACCAACTAGCGGGAGTTACAATGAGCAGTTCTTC. Translating gives CASIPTSGSYNEQFF.

This clonotype was recorded many times. The chain links TRBV7-3 to TRBJ2-7, with 7 bases fitting TRBD2. Trimming at V came to 1 base and at J to 4 bases, leaving 7 bases not matched to a gene. There are 15 residues in the CDR3. CDR1 is SGHTA, CDR2 FQGTGA, per germline. The CDR3 DNA follows: TGTGCCAGCAGCTTAATGCCGGGAGGAAGTTACGAGCAGTACTTC. This translates into CASSLMPGGSYEQYF.